Reported below is one TCR beta chain. Antigen: not known. CDR3 length: 14 amino acids. Germline loops: CDR1 ENHRY, CDR2 SYGVKD. The junction had 3 bases not matched to a gene; V was cut back by 2 bases and J by 4 bases. The authors ran a second PCR of about 7 to 11 cycles using a sample-barcoded 5' primer and a J-beta primer mix. TCRdb called the 5' RACE reads again in MiXCR, with one record for every CDR3 protein. This table has some 640,000 distinct CDR3 sequences, 49% appearing once. This sample was included in a study of blood T cells in healthy people across ages. Study-level findings and limits: The fall in TCR beta diversity per million T cells was roughly linear with age.

PBMCs, at least 7 million per sample, were isolated. The sequenced sample consisted of blood. The rearrangement links TRBV10-3 to TRBJ2-5; TRBD2 matches at 8 bases. The receptor comes from a woman aged 60-70 years in good health. The CDR3 spells CAISEGTRSETQYF. CDR3 coding DNA: TGTGCCATCAGTGAGGGGACTAGATCAGAGACCCAGTACTTC.